A single sample is the source of the 26 T cell receptor beta chains below, sequenced in a study of cytomegalovirus exposure and HLA in healthy donors. PCR primers comprised 60 Vbeta and 13 Jbeta primers. Data came from immunoSEQ multiplex PCR; TCRdb stores just in-frame clones and leaves some out. This sample yields 90,000 to 150,000 clones, of which approximately 80% are seen a single time; roughly 4.5% belongs to the top ten. The sequenced material came from PBMCs. The receptors derive from a man aged 50 or older in good health and CMV-seropositive.

The rearrangement joins TRBV20-1 to TRBJ2-7; D perhaps matches TRBD1 (6 bases). The CDR3 sequence is 10 residues long. CDR1 is DFQATT, CDR2 SNEGSKA, per germline (reference sequence). CDR3 region: CREDSYEQYF. The CDR3 nucleotides read TGCCGTGAGGACAGCTACGAGCAGTACTTC.

The chain has TRBV7-8 and TRBJ2-7; 7 bases map to TRBD1. J gave up 3 bases and V 1 base, and 3 bases lay outside the gene matches. The CDR3 is 14 residues long. CDR1 and CDR2 (germline): SGHVS, FQNEAQ. The DNA for the CDR3 is TGTGCCAGCAGCTTAGATCAGGGGGACTACGAGCAGTACTTC. It yields the protein CASSLDQGDYEQYF.

The gene calls are TRBV2 and TRBJ1-5; no reliable D call. Germline CDR1 and CDR2: SNHLY and FYNNEI. The CDR3 is made up of 16 amino acids. Deletions cut 6 bases from V and 1 base from J, with 16 bases between. CDR3 sequence reads: CASSLMLWRSNQPQHF. CDR3 DNA: TGTGCCAGCAGCCTAATGCTGTGGCGGAGCAATCAGCCCCAGCATTTT.

The genes are TRBV4-3 and TRBJ1-6, with 9 bases aligning to TRBD1. Looked up from germline, CDR1 is LGHNA and CDR2 is YSLEER. There are 14 residues in the CDR3. Germline trimming cut 4 bases from V and 7 bases from J; bases unmatched to any gene: 2. For the CDR3, the DNA is TGCGCCAGCAGCCGGACAGGGGAAAATTCACCCCTCCACTTT. Translation: CASSRTGENSPLHF.

As to this clone: This same CDR3 is encoded by further DNA sequences in the sample. V gene TRBV5-1 combines with J gene TRBJ1-1; unclear D gene. V dropped 0 bases and J dropped 1 base, with 4 bases sitting between them. The CDR3 is 13 residues long. Germline V lookup: CDR1 SGHRS, CDR2 YFSETQ. The chain's CDR3 is CASSLDRNTEAFF. In DNA, the CDR3 is TGCGCCAGCAGCTTGGATAGGAACACTGAAGCTTTCTTT.

This sequence joins TRBV29-1 and TRBJ2-5; weak D call: TRBD2 (6 bases). The CDR3 covers 13 residues. CDR1 and CDR2 from the germline V gene are SQVTM and ANQGSEA. Trimming removed 7 bases at V and 5 bases at J, with 17 bases between. For the CDR3, the DNA is TGCAGCGGGGGCGGCCTCAGCGGGGAGACCCAGTACTTC. Its protein is CSGGGLSGETQYF. Based on the CDR3 plus reference TRBV29-1 and TRBJ2-5, the full variable domain is SAVISQKPSRDICQRGTSLTIQCQVDSQVTMMFWYRQQPGQSLTLIATANQGSEATYESGFVIDKFPISRPNLTFSTLTVSNMSPEDSSIYLCSGGGLSGETQYFGPGTRLLVL.

This clone has just a few counts. The chain employs TRBV6-1 and TRBJ2-7, with D perhaps TRBD2 (6 bases). This CDR3 has 15 residues. V lost 11 bases, J lost 0 bases, and 20 bases lay in between. Germline CDR1 MNHNS, CDR2 SASEGT. The CDR3 reads CAGQLAAGSSYEQYF. The CDR3 nucleotides read TGTGCCGGACAACTCGCGGCGGGGAGCTCCTACGAGCAGTACTTC.

The genes are TRBV7-9 and TRBJ2-2; D perhaps matches TRBD1 (5 bases). Trimming took off 3 bases at V and 5 bases at J, with 7 bases between the two ends. The germline gives CDR1 SEHNR, CDR2 FQNEAQ (reference sequence). The CDR3 has 13 residues. The CDR3 region is CASSFAGTGELFF. DNA of the CDR3: TGTGCCAGCAGCTTCGCAGGGACCGGGGAGCTGTTTTTT.

The chain links TRBV5-1 to TRBJ2-5; 13 bases agree with TRBD2. Germline lookup yields CDR1 SGHRS and CDR2 YFSETQ. V trimming: 4 bases; J trimming: 0 bases; junction bases outside the gene matches: 3. This CDR3 has 16 amino acids. The CDR3 bases are TGCGCCAGCAGCACCGGACTAGCGGGGGACCAAGAGACCCAGTACTTC. Amino acid sequence: CASSTGLAGDQETQYF.

The chain has TRBV6-6 and TRBJ2-1; TRBD2 aligns across 11 bases. This CDR3 is 14 amino acids long. Germline V gene lookup returns CDR1 MNHNY and CDR2 SVGAGI (reference sequence). J gave up 6 bases and V 7 bases, and 5 bases lay outside the gene matches. The CDR3 DNA reads as TGTGCCAGCATCACCGGGACTAGCGGCAATGAGCAGTTCTTC. This sequence encodes CASITGTSGNEQFF.

As for this clone: Other DNA sequences of this sample code for an identical CDR3. This sequence joins TRBV6-5 and TRBJ1-1; no definite D call. The germline V gene encodes CDR1 MNHEY and CDR2 SVGAGI. V gave up 2 bases and J gave up 1 base, with 5 bases separating them. This CDR3 has 13 residues. The CDR3, as DNA: TGTGCCAGCAGTTACGGAGGGAACACTGAAGCTTTCTTT. Protein product: CASSYGGNTEAFF.

The chain uses TRBV6-1 and TRBJ1-1; 7 positions agree with TRBD1. The CDR3 extends over 14 amino acids. Per the germline V gene, CDR1 is MNHNS and CDR2 is SASEGT. V lost 1 base, J lost 3 bases, and 2 bases stayed unmatched. The CDR3 bases are TGTGCCAGCAGTGAAGGGGACAGACACACTGAAGCTTTCTTT. Translation: CASSEGDRHTEAFF.

The chain has TRBV5-4 and TRBJ2-2, with D tentatively TRBD1 (6 bases). CDR1 is SGHNT and CDR2 is YYREEE in the germline V gene (reference sequence). Deletions cut 2 bases from V and 7 bases from J, with 15 bases between. The CDR3 contains 15 residues. CDR3 DNA sequence: TGTGCCAGCAGCTTTGTGGGGGCAGAGGGCGGGGAGCTGTTTTTT. Translated: CASSFVGAEGGELFF.

The chain employs TRBV9 and TRBJ2-3; 14 bases align to TRBD2. From germline, CDR1 is SGDLS and CDR2 YYNGEE. CDR3 size: 17 residues. The trim removed 3 bases at V and 4 bases at J, leaving 7 bases unmatched. In DNA form, the CDR3 reads TGTGCCAGCAGCGGGGGGGGGACTAGCGGGAGATCAGATACGCAGTATTTT. Translation: CASSGGGTSGRSDTQYF.

The chain joins TRBV5-1 to TRBJ1-2; the match to TRBD1 covers 7 bases. The CDR3 loop spans 14 amino acids. CDR1 is SGHRS and CDR2 is YFSETQ in the germline V gene. After removal of 0 bases from V and 8 bases from J, the junction contained 7 bases not matched to a gene. Here the CDR3 reads CASSLAEGAYGYTF. The DNA for the CDR3 is TGCGCCAGCAGCTTGGCCGAGGGGGCGTACGGCTACACCTTC.

V gene TRBV28 combines with J gene TRBJ2-1; TRBD2 agrees at 15 bases. V gave up 4 bases and J gave up 9 bases; unmatched junction bases: 10. The CDR3 sequence is 17 residues long. Germline V gene lookup returns CDR1 MDHEN and CDR2 SYDVKM. CDR3 loop: CASSYNRQGLAGGEQFF. DNA of the CDR3: TGTGCCAGCAGTTACAACCGTCAGGGACTAGCGGGGGGTGAGCAGTTCTTC.

For the CDR3, the DNA is TGTGCCAGCAGCCCCGGGGGGACGGGTTCCTACAATGAGCAGTTCTTC. It yields the protein CASSPGGTGSYNEQFF. The chain has TRBV9 and TRBJ2-1; the match to TRBD2 covers 7 bases. CDR1 and CDR2 (germline): SGDLS, YYNGEE. The CDR3 contains 16 residues. Germline trimming cut 4 bases from V and 1 base from J; bases unmatched to any gene: 8. Looking up the rest from reference TRBV9 and TRBJ2-1 gives the full variable domain: DSGVTQTPKHLITATGQRVTLRCSPRSGDLSVYWYQQSLDQGLQFLIQYYNGEERAKGNILERFSAQQFPDLHSELNLSSLELGDSALYFCASSPGGTGSYNEQFFGPGTRLTVL.

The CDR3 DNA sequence: TGTGCCTTCCGCGGGGGGGTCGGGAGCTCCTACAATGAGCAGTTCTTC. It yields the protein CAFRGGVGSSYNEQFF. This chain joins TRBV30 and TRBJ2-1; 9 positions agree with TRBD2. The CDR3 runs 16 residues. Per the germline V gene, CDR1 is GTSNPN and CDR2 is SVGIG (reference sequence). J was trimmed by 0 bases and V by 7 bases; bases with no gene match: 10.

This chain connects TRBV27 to TRBJ1-2; D is undetermined. Germline CDR1 is MNHEY and CDR2 is SMNVEV (reference sequence). CDR3 size: 13 residues. V was trimmed by 2 bases and J by 5 bases, leaving 9 bases between them. The CDR3: CASSLAPLYGYTF. In nucleotides, the CDR3 is TGTGCCAGCAGTTTAGCCCCACTTTATGGCTACACCTTC.

This rearrangement joins TRBV5-6 to TRBJ1-5; perhaps TRBD1 as D (5 bases). The germline CDR1 and CDR2 sequences are SGHDT and YYEEEE. Trimming removed 1 base from V and 3 bases from J, with 8 bases in between. This CDR3 has 14 residues. Here the CDR3 DNA reads TGTGCCAGCAGCTTGTCAGGGTACAATCAGCCCCAGCATTTT. Its protein is CASSLSGYNQPQHF. Combining the CDR3 with reference TRBV5-6 and TRBJ1-5 gives the whole variable domain DAGVTQSPTHLIKTRGQQVTLRCSPKSGHDTVSWYQQALGQGPQFIFQYYEEEERQRGNFPDRFSGHQFPNYSSELNVNALLLGDSALYLCASSLSGYNQPQHFGDGTRLSIL.

This clone occurred once. This chain links TRBV5-6 with TRBJ1-2; no clear D gene. The CDR3 contains 14 residues. Germline CDR1 SGHDT, CDR2 YYEEEE. Trimming left V 1 base short and J 8 bases short, with 15 bases between. The CDR3 is CASSLFLARPGYTF. The CDR3, as DNA: TGTGCCAGCAGCTTGTTCTTGGCTCGCCCCGGCTACACCTTC.

The CDR3 DNA is TGTGCCACCATTTCGAGGGTCAGCTCCTACGAGCAGTACTTC. This sequence encodes CATISRVSSYEQYF. This chain links TRBV28 with TRBJ2-7, with D perhaps TRBD2 (5 bases). V was shortened by 10 bases and J by 0 bases, with 16 bases between the two germline ends. The CDR3 extends over 14 amino acids. Germline V gene data show CDR1 as MDHEN and CDR2 as SYDVKM.

The chain is built from TRBV5-6 and TRBJ2-7, with D uncertain. CDR3 length equals 14 residues. Germline V CDR1 and CDR2: SGHDT, YYEEEE. The V end lost 1 base, the J end lost 7 bases, and 15 bases lay between the germline ends. The CDR3 loop reads CASSLRGLGREQYF. CDR3 nucleotides: TGTGCCAGCAGCTTGCGTGGGCTCGGAAGGGAGCAGTACTTC.

The chain couples TRBV10-3 to TRBJ1-6; 12 bases agree with TRBD1. CDR3 size: 14 residues. From germline, CDR1 is ENHRY and CDR2 SYGVKD. The trim removed 3 bases at V and 10 bases at J, leaving 1 base unmatched. The CDR3 loop reads CAISDGTGGSPLHF. The CDR3 nucleotides are TGTGCCATCAGTGACGGGACAGGGGGCTCACCCCTCCACTTT.

The chain uses TRBV7-7 and TRBJ1-5; 10 bases align to TRBD1. Germline V gene sequence: CDR1 SSHAT, CDR2 FNYEAQ (reference sequence). CDR3 length: 13 residues. The J segment lost 9 bases and the V segment lost 5 bases, leaving 4 bases of the junction unmatched. CDR3 nucleotides: TGTGCCAGCAGCGAGGGACAGGGGCTGCCCCAGCATTTT. Protein product: CASSEGQGLPQHF.

The chain uses TRBV7-9 and TRBJ2-7; tentatively, D is TRBD1 (6 bases). CDR3 length: 13 amino acids. Germline V gene lookup returns CDR1 SEHNR and CDR2 FQNEAQ (reference sequence). V was clipped by 6 bases and J by 3 bases, with 12 bases between them. The chain's CDR3 is CASSQGIGYEQYF. The CDR3 DNA follows: TGTGCCAGCAGTCAGGGGATAGGCTACGAGCAGTACTTC.